This T cell receptor beta chain was identified in a study of control samples from healthy donors and cancer patients. Libraries were prepared by immunoSEQ multiplex PCR; TCRdb keeps only in-frame clonotypes and omits some of them. The repertoire holds about 100,000 clones, with over 75% as singletons. Sequenced material: blood. This TCR was recovered from a woman aged 50 to 60 in good health.

CDR3 coding DNA: TGTGCCAGCAGACAGCAGACCTACGAGCAGTACTTC. Residues: CASRQQTYEQYF. The chain combines TRBV2 with TRBJ2-7; D uncertain. CDR1 and CDR2 from the germline V gene are SNHLY and FYNNEI. The CDR3 is made up of 12 amino acids. V was shortened by 6 bases and J by 2 bases, with 8 bases between the two germline ends.